This TCR beta chain was sequenced during a study of HIV-infected patients and healthy controls. V lost 5 bases and J 3 bases, leaving 15 bases between the germline ends. Per germline, CDR1 SGHAT and CDR2 FQNNGV. The CDR3 is 15 amino acids. This clonotype has only a few counts. Alpha and beta constant-region primers primed reverse transcription of 400 to 500 ng RNA. Using multiplexing indices, alpha and beta chain libraries were generated apart by chain-specific third strand synthesis. The library got P5 and P7 elements plus a second index, then a roughly 23-cycle PCR. TCRdb fed the 5' RACE reads into MiXCR, producing one record per CDR3 protein. The repertoire includes 12,000 to 15,000 distinct CDR3 sequences, 9.9% of them detected once, and approximately 7% sits in the top ten. No cell fractionation was done, so the repertoire covers all unsorted peripheral blood T cells.

The chain links TRBV11-2 to TRBJ2-3; perhaps TRBD2 as D (5 bases). Sequences were obtained from blood. The TCR sequence derives from an adult in good health. In DNA form, the CDR3 reads TGTGCCAGCAGCCGGACTTACCTCGGAACAGATACGCAGTATTTT. This gives the protein CASSRTYLGTDTQYF.